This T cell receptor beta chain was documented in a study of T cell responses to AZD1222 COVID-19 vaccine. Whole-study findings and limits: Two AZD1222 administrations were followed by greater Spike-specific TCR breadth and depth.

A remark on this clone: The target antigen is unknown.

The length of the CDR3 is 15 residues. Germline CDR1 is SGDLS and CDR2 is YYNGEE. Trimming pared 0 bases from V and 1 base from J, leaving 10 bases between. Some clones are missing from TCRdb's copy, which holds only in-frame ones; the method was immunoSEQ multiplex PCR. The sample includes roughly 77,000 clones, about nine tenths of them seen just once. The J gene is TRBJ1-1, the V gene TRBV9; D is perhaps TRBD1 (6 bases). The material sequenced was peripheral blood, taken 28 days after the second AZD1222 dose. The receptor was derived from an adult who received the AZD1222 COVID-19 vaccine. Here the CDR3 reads CASSVVGHQNTEAFF. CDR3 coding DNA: TGTGCCAGCAGCGTAGTGGGACACCAGAACACTGAAGCTTTCTTT.